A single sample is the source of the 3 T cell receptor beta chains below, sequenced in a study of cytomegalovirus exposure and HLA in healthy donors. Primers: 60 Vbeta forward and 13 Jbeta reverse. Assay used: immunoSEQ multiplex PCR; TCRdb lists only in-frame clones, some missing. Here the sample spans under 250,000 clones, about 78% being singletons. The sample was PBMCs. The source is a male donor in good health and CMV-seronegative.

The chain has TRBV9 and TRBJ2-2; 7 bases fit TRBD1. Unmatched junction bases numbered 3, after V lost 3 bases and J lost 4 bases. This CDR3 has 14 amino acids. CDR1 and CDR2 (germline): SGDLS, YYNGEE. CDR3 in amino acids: CASSAGQITGELFF. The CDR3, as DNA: TGTGCCAGCAGCGCGGGACAGATCACCGGGGAGCTGTTTTTT. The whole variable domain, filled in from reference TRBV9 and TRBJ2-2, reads DSGVTQTPKHLITATGQRVTLRCSPRSGDLSVYWYQQSLDQGLQFLIQYYNGEERAKGNILERFSAQQFPDLHSELNLSSLELGDSALYFCASSAGQITGELFFGEGSRLTVL.

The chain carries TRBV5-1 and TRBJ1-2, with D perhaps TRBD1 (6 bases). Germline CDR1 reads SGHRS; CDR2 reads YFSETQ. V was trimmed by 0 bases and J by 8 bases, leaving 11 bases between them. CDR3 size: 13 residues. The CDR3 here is CASSLAGGEGYTF. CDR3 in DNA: TGCGCCAGCAGCTTGGCTGGGGGCGAAGGCTACACCTTC.

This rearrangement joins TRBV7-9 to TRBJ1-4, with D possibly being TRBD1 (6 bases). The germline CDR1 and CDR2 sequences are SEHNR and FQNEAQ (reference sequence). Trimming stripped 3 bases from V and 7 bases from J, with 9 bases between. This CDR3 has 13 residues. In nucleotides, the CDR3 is TGTGCCAGCAGCTTTACACAGGGTGAAAAACTGTTTTTT. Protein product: CASSFTQGEKLFF.